This TCR beta chain was captured in a study of siplizumab effects on memory and regulatory T cells. Broader study findings: To unstimulated subsets, only a minor fraction of alloreactive clones could be mapped. Naive T cells appeared more diverse than memory cells and seemed to be major alloresponse contributors. Naive versus memory phenotype went unassigned for roughly 75-97% of proliferating CD4+ or CD8+ clones.

This clone was counted a single time. Its antigen is as yet unknown. This CDR3 is built from 13 residues. V was shortened by 6 bases and J by 0 bases, with 6 bases between the two germline ends. Germline lookup yields CDR1 MNHEY and CDR2 SVGAGI. About 100,000 TCR templates underwent assay in every sample. TCRdb's copy holds only in-frame clones and misses some; the assay was immunoSEQ multiplex PCR. The data contain about 100,000 clones, roughly 93% of them seen just once; the ten biggest clones take up 1% to 1.5%. The sample comprised non-Treg CD4+ T cells sorted from blood. The gene calls are TRBV6-5 and TRBJ2-1, with no clear D. The sequence derives from a human donor in good health. The CDR3 DNA reads as TGTGCCAGCAGAAGGAGCTCCTACAATGAGCAGTTCTTC. This encodes CASRRSSYNEQFF.